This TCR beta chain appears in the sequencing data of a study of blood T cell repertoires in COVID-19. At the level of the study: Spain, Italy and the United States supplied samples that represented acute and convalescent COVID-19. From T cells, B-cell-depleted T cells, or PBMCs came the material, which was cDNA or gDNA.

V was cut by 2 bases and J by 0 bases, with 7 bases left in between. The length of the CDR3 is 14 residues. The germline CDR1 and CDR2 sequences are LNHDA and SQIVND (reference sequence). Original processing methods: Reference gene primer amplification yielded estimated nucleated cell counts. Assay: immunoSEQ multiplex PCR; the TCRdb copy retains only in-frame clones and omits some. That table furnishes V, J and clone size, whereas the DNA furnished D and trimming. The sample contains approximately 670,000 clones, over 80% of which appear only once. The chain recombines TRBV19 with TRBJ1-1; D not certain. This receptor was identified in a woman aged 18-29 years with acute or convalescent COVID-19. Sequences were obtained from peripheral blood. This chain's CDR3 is CASSIKQLNTEAFF. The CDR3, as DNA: TGTGCCAGTAGTATAAAACAGCTGAACACTGAAGCTTTCTTT.